This T cell receptor beta chain was profiled in a study of OX40 agonist ivuxolimab in advanced cancers. Study information: Treatment received earlier with anti-PD-1, anti-PD-L1 or anti-CTLA-4 agents was allowed, and under 50% had some. Notes on the study in general: Dose levels from 0.1 to 3.0 mg/kg saw CD4+ and CD8+ blood T cells expand clonally by week 6.

As for this clone: Its cognate antigen is unknown.

The CDR3 consists of 18 residues. The germline gives CDR1 SGHTS, CDR2 YDEGEE. Trimming removed 4 bases from V and 0 bases from J, with 22 bases in between. People who had autoimmune disease history or systemic immunosuppression were excluded. The data were produced by immunoSEQ multiplex PCR, yet TCRdb's version contains in-frame clones alone and is incomplete. Here the sample spans around 80,000 clones, around 90% being singletons. The sample in question was CD4+ or CD8+ T cells sorted from blood, obtained in a trial of the OX40 agonist ivuxolimab. The receptor comes from an adult with an advanced solid tumor such as melanoma, head and neck, liver or kidney cancer. V usage is TRBV5-8 and J usage is TRBJ1-1; D is perhaps TRBD1 (6 bases). The CDR3: CASSRGVGAPFLNTEAFF. The CDR3 DNA reads as TGTGCCAGCAGCCGGGGTGTGGGGGCACCTTTTCTGAACACTGAAGCTTTCTTT.